Below are 32 T cell receptor beta chains sequenced from a single sample in a study of shared clonotypes between healthy human individuals. Sequenced by immunoSEQ multiplex PCR; TCRdb stores in-frame clones only, minus some. The data hold around 2.1 million clones, with about 92% observed a single time. CD8 cells regarded as naive lacked CD45RO, were positively chosen for CCR7, and omitted terminally differentiated effector memory CD45RA+ cells. The sample comprised naive CD8+ T cells from PBMCs. The source of these receptors is a man between 18 and 29 years old in good health. Some clones in this sample may be carry-over from other donors' samples.

V usage is TRBV27 and J usage is TRBJ2-5, with a weak D call TRBD2 (5 bases). V gave up 2 bases and J gave up 7 bases, with 11 bases separating them. This CDR3 has 13 residues. CDR1 is MNHEY, CDR2 SMNVEV, per germline (reference sequence). CDR3 region: CASSLRNGMTQYF. CDR3 coding DNA: TGTGCCAGCAGTTTAAGGAACGGGATGACCCAGTACTTC.

The chain employs TRBV2 and TRBJ1-1; D not resolved. The length of the CDR3 is 12 residues. V dropped 10 bases and J dropped 3 bases, with 12 bases sitting between them. The germline CDR1 and CDR2 sequences are SNHLY and FYNNEI. CDR3 protein: CATQRRDTEAFF. Here the CDR3 DNA reads TGTGCCACCCAGCGTAGAGACACTGAAGCTTTCTTT.

In this sample, this clone turned up once. In DNA form, the CDR3 reads TGCAGCGTTGAAGGGGGCGGGATTGCAAATGAGCAGTTCTTC. Amino acids: CSVEGGGIANEQFF. The rearrangement links TRBV29-1 to TRBJ2-1, with D possibly matching TRBD2 (6 bases). In germline, CDR1 is SQVTM, CDR2 ANQGSEA. The germline V and J ends were trimmed by 1 base and 7 bases, with 14 bases remaining between them. The CDR3 runs 14 residues.

DNA for the CDR3: TGCGCCAGCAGCCAAGACTATATGGGCGGGCCCGAAGCTTTCTTT. It codes for CASSQDYMGGPEAFF. This rearrangement joins TRBV4-3 to TRBJ1-1, with no clear D. The CDR3 sequence is 15 residues long. V shed 0 bases and J shed 8 bases, with 16 bases lying between them. The V gene's germline CDR1 is LGHNA and CDR2 YSLEER.

This chain connects TRBV13 to TRBJ2-4; 10 nucleotides match TRBD2. The J segment lost 1 base and the V segment lost 2 bases, leaving 11 bases of the junction unmatched. The CDR3 spans 19 residues. Looked up from germline, CDR1 is PRHDT and CDR2 is FYEKMQ (reference sequence). The CDR3 coding sequence is TGTGCCAGCAGCTTACGGACTAGCGGCTCCCCACGGGCCAAAAACATTCAGTACTTC. It translates to CASSLRTSGSPRAKNIQYF.

This clone appeared a single time. This chain joins TRBV30 and TRBJ1-3, with unresolved D. Germline CDR1 and CDR2: GTSNPN and SVGIG (reference sequence). V shed 0 bases and J shed 2 bases, with 11 bases lying between them. The CDR3 has 15 amino acids. The CDR3 DNA sequence: TGTGCCTGGAGTGTATGGATGAGTCCTGGAAACACCATATATTTT. This codes for CAWSVWMSPGNTIYF.

The chain combines TRBV7-6 with TRBJ2-6; no clear D. The CDR3 totals 18 residues. Trimming stripped 1 base from V and 2 bases from J, with 15 bases between. Germline V CDR1 and CDR2: SGHVS, FNYEAQ. The DNA of the CDR3 is TGTGCCAGCAGCTTAGAACAGCCGCCCTCCGCTGGGGCCAACGTCCTGACTTTC. Translating it yields CASSLEQPPSAGANVLTF. Drawing the rest from reference TRBV7-6 and TRBJ2-6, the complete variable domain is GAGVSQSPRYKVTKRGQDVALRCDPISGHVSLYWYRQALGQGPEFLTYFNYEAQQDKSGLPNDRFSAERPEGSISTLTIQRTEQRDSAMYRCASSLEQPPSAGANVLTFGAGSRLTVL.

V and J are TRBV7-2 and TRBJ2-2; D gene uncertain. Germline assignment: CDR1 SGHTA and CDR2 FQGNSA. Trimming left V 1 base short and J 7 bases short, with 7 bases between. This CDR3 region has 13 residues. CDR3 sequence reads: CASSLGGGGELFF. Written as DNA, the CDR3 is TGTGCCAGCAGCTTAGGTGGTGGCGGGGAGCTGTTTTTT.

The rearrangement links TRBV4-2 to TRBJ2-7; weak D call: TRBD2 (6 bases). CDR1 is LGHNA, CDR2 YNFKEQ, per germline. This CDR3 is 15 amino acids long. Trimming pared 3 bases from V and 2 bases from J, leaving 14 bases between. In nucleotides, the CDR3 is TGTGCCAGCAGCCAGGGTCGGGACTCAACCTACGAGCAGTACTTC. Translating it yields CASSQGRDSTYEQYF.

The genes are TRBV6-4 and TRBJ2-3; 9 bases agree with TRBD2. V lost 7 bases and J lost 5; bases outside the gene matches: 7. This CDR3 region has 14 residues. Germline V CDR1 and CDR2: MRHNA, SNTAGT. Written as DNA, the CDR3 is TGTGCCAGCATAGGCGGGAGGGCCGGAGATACGCAGTATTTT. Protein sequence: CASIGGRAGDTQYF.

The CDR3 reads CASSTRTALTSGRPYEQYF. The CDR3 region has the DNA TGTGCCAGCAGTACTCGGACAGCATTGACTAGCGGGAGGCCCTACGAGCAGTACTTC. The chain carries TRBV27 and TRBJ2-7, with 13 bases matching TRBD2. Trimming cost V 5 bases and J 2 bases; bases outside gene matches: 15. Germline V gene data show CDR1 as MNHEY and CDR2 as SMNVEV (reference sequence). The CDR3 loop spans 19 amino acids.

This chain joins TRBV13 and TRBJ2-2; 7 nucleotides align to TRBD2. Germline trimming cut 6 bases from V and 0 bases from J; bases unmatched to any gene: 4. Germline-derived CDR1 and CDR2 are PRHDT and FYEKMQ (reference sequence). CDR3 length: 15 amino acids. CDR3 nucleotides: TGTGCCAGCAGTTGGGGGGGTGCGAACACCGGGGAGCTGTTTTTT. Amino acid sequence: CASSWGGANTGELFF.

The chain couples TRBV7-9 to TRBJ2-2, with 10 nucleotides matching TRBD2. Trimming at V came to 6 bases and at J to 6 bases, leaving 7 bases not matched to a gene. This CDR3 spans 15 amino acids. Germline-derived CDR1 and CDR2 are SEHNR and FQNEAQ (reference sequence). CDR3 residues: CASSFLAGEAGELFF. DNA for the CDR3: TGTGCCAGCAGTTTTCTAGCGGGAGAAGCCGGGGAGCTGTTTTTT.

The J gene is TRBJ1-3, the V gene TRBV6-6; D uncertain. Germline V lookup: CDR1 MNHNY, CDR2 SVGAGI (reference sequence). CDR3 length: 14 residues. The germline V and J ends were trimmed by 2 bases and 2 bases, with 7 bases remaining between them. The CDR3 DNA reads as TGTGCCAGCAGTTACAAGGTCCCTGGAAACACCATATATTTT. Protein product: CASSYKVPGNTIYF.

This chain links TRBV7-9 with TRBJ1-3; tentative D call: TRBD1 (6 bases). V was cut by 1 base and J by 6 bases, with 7 bases left in between. This CDR3 is 13 amino acids long. Per the germline V gene, CDR1 is SEHNR and CDR2 is FQNEAQ (reference sequence). CDR3 nucleotides: TGTGCCAGCAGCTTAGGGGGGCTAAACACCATATATTTT. Protein: CASSLGGLNTIYF.

This chain links TRBV9 with TRBJ1-1; D unresolved. The CDR3 spans 13 residues. Per the germline V gene, CDR1 is SGDLS and CDR2 is YYNGEE. The V and J ends lost 0 bases and 4 bases respectively, with 7 bases between them. CDR3 bases: TGTGCCAGCAGCGTAGGGACTCGCACTGAAGCTTTCTTT. It translates to CASSVGTRTEAFF.

The rearrangement joins TRBV6-1 to TRBJ1-2; D not resolved. The CDR3 totals 13 residues. CDR1 and CDR2 from the germline V gene are MNHNS and SASEGT. Trimming left V 6 bases short and J 4 bases short, with 12 bases between. Written as DNA, the CDR3 is TGTGCCAGCAGACCCATAGGCTTCTATGGCTACACCTTC. Its translation: CASRPIGFYGYTF.

The chain has TRBV7-9 and TRBJ2-1, with 9 positions matching TRBD1. Unmatched junction bases numbered 7, after V lost 7 bases and J lost 9 bases. The CDR3 runs 13 residues. The germline CDR1 and CDR2 sequences are SEHNR and FQNEAQ (reference sequence). The CDR3 region has the DNA TGTGCCAGCATACAGGGGGCGAGTGGTGAGCAGTTCTTC. It encodes CASIQGASGEQFF.

The chain combines TRBV28 with TRBJ1-2; TRBD1 matches at 7 bases. V lost 6 bases and J lost 8; bases outside the gene matches: 9. CDR3 length: 13 amino acids. Germline CDR1 and CDR2: MDHEN and SYDVKM. The CDR3 DNA follows: TGTGCCAGCAGCCCCCCGACAGGGATCGGCTACACCTTC. Encoded protein: CASSPPTGIGYTF.

The chain has TRBV6-5 and TRBJ2-3; D is ambiguous. Germline loops: CDR1 MNHEY, CDR2 SVGAGI. CDR3 length: 15 amino acids. Trimming took 2 bases from V and 4 from J, leaving 13 bases between them. CDR3 loop: CASSYEEGQADTQYF. As DNA, the CDR3 is TGTGCCAGCAGTTACGAAGAAGGGCAGGCAGATACGCAGTATTTT.

The chain combines TRBV7-9 with TRBJ2-7; 7 bases map to TRBD2. This CDR3 comprises 15 residues. V trimming: 1 base; J trimming: 5 bases; junction bases outside the gene matches: 8. The germline CDR1 and CDR2 sequences are SEHNR and FQNEAQ (reference sequence). For the CDR3, the DNA is TGTGCCAGCAGCTTAGGGACTAGTATAACGGACGAGCAGTACTTC. Its translation: CASSLGTSITDEQYF.

This clone has only one observation. This chain joins TRBV7-9 and TRBJ1-4; D is perhaps TRBD1 (6 bases). The V gene's germline CDR1 is SEHNR and CDR2 FQNEAQ (reference sequence). This CDR3 contains 16 residues. Deletions cut 3 bases from V and 1 base from J, with 12 bases between. The CDR3 spells CASSFRGDKTNEKLFF. The DNA of the CDR3 is TGTGCCAGCAGCTTTAGGGGGGATAAAACTAATGAAAAACTGTTTTTT.

The gene calls are TRBV4-1 and TRBJ1-4; no clear D. V was cut by 0 bases and J by 7 bases, with 12 bases left in between. This CDR3 comprises 15 residues. Per the germline V gene, CDR1 is MGHRA and CDR2 is YSYEKL. The CDR3 region is CASSQDATRGEKLFF. For the CDR3, the DNA is TGCGCCAGCAGCCAAGATGCAACCCGCGGTGAAAAACTGTTTTTT.

The V call is TRBV19, the J call TRBJ2-2; 8 bases are shared with TRBD2. V dropped 0 bases and J dropped 3; count of bases not matched to a gene: 6. This CDR3 comprises 17 residues. CDR1 is LNHDA, CDR2 SQIVND, per germline (reference sequence). The CDR3 nucleotides are TGTGCCAGTAGTATAGATCGGGAGGGGCGGGACACCGGGGAGCTGTTTTTT. It translates to CASSIDREGRDTGELFF.

The table lists this clone with a count of one. J is TRBJ1-2 and V is TRBV10-3, with D uncertain. V was clipped by 0 bases and J by 6 bases, with 14 bases between them. The CDR3 loop spans 15 amino acids. The germline gives CDR1 ENHRY, CDR2 SYGVKD. The CDR3 coding sequence is TGTGCCATCAGTGAGTCATCAGGCCATCCAAATGGCTACACCTTC. Protein product: CAISESSGHPNGYTF.

V and J are TRBV5-5 and TRBJ1-2, with 10 bases matching TRBD1. V lost 2 bases, J lost 4 bases, and 5 bases stayed unmatched. There are 15 residues in the CDR3. Per germline, CDR1 SGHKS and CDR2 YYEKEE (reference sequence). CDR3 sequence (DNA): TGTGCCAGCAGCTTAGACAGGGGGCTGGGCTATGGCTACACCTTC. It codes for CASSLDRGLGYGYTF.

A single count supports this clone. The chain has TRBV7-8 and TRBJ2-1; 11 bases agree with TRBD2. The V and J ends lost 5 bases and 9 bases, in that order; junction bases with no gene match: 9. Germline V gene sequence: CDR1 SGHVS, CDR2 FQNEAQ. This CDR3 has 15 residues. In nucleotides, the CDR3 is TGTGCCAGCAGCAGCCGTGAAGGGACTAGCGGTGAGCAGTTCTTC. This codes for CASSSREGTSGEQFF.

About this clone itself: This sample includes further DNA sequences coding for the same CDR3. The genes are TRBV7-6 and TRBJ2-7; tentatively, D is TRBD1 (5 bases). The CDR3 sequence is 14 residues long. Germline V lookup: CDR1 SGHVS, CDR2 FNYEAQ. Trimming cost V 5 bases and J 0 bases, with 11 bases left between them. CDR3 DNA: TGTGCCAGCAGCCTCAGGGTGAGCTCCTACGAGCAGTACTTC. This encodes CASSLRVSSYEQYF.

CDR3 DNA sequence: TGTGCCAGCAGCAAACCGCATTCCGAGGGAGGGCACGAGCAGTACTTC. Translating gives CASSKPHSEGGHEQYF. The V and J genes are TRBV21-1 and TRBJ2-7; the D call in the table, TRBD2, was not verified against the DNA. TRBV21-1 is a recognized pseudogene. The CDR3 contains 16 residues.

This clone occurred once. This chain connects TRBV27 to TRBJ2-7; 8 bases match TRBD1. This CDR3 region has 16 residues. The J segment lost 0 bases and the V segment lost 3 bases, leaving 7 bases of the junction unmatched. In germline, CDR1 is MNHEY, CDR2 SMNVEV (reference sequence). The CDR3 coding sequence is TGTGCCAGCAGTTTCCTTGGGACAGGCCTCTCCTACGAGCAGTACTTC. Translated: CASSFLGTGLSYEQYF.

The chain combines TRBV27 with TRBJ1-2, with 8 nucleotides matching TRBD1. This CDR3 is 15 amino acids long. The germline V gene has CDR1 MNHEY and CDR2 SMNVEV (reference sequence). V was pared by 3 bases and J by 4 bases, with 7 bases of the junction left unmatched. Here the CDR3 DNA reads TGTGCCAGCAGTTTTGACAGGGGCGATATCTATGGCTACACCTTC. Translated, it gives CASSFDRGDIYGYTF.

The chain carries TRBV29-1 and TRBJ2-7; TRBD1 aligns across 8 bases. Trimming removed 1 base from V and 6 bases from J; junction bases left unmatched: 11. There are 15 residues in the CDR3. Germline V lookup: CDR1 SQVTM, CDR2 ANQGSEA. The CDR3 spells CSVEVGSWTGLEQYF. CDR3 in DNA: TGCAGCGTTGAAGTGGGTTCGTGGACAGGGCTCGAGCAGTACTTC.